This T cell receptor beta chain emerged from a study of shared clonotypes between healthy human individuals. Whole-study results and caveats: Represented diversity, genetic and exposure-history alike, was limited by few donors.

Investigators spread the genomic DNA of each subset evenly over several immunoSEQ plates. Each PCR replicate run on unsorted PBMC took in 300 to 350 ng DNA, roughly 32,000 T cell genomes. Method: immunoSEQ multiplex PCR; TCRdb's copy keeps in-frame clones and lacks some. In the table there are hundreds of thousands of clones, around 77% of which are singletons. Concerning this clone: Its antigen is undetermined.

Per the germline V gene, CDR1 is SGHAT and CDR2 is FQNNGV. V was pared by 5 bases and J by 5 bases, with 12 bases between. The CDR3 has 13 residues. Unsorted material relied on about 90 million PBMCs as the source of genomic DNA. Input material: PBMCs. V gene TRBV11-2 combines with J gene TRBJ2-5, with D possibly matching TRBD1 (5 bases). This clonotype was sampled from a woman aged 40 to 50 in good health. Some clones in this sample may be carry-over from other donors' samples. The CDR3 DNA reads TGTGCCAGCAGCCCATCAGGGTTGGAGACCCAGTACTTC. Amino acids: CASSPSGLETQYF. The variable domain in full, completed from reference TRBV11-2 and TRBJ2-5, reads EAGVAQSPRYKIIEKRQSVAFWCNPISGHATLYWYQQILGQGPKLLIQFQNNGVVDDSQLPKDRFSAERLKGVDSTLKIQPAKLEDSAVYLCASSPSGLETQYFGPGTRLLVL.